This is a list of T cell receptor beta chains from one sample in a study of lymphopenia after photon versus proton radiotherapy. The assay was immunoSEQ multiplex PCR, and TCRdb's table has in-frame clones only and misses some. The repertoire holds 30,000 to 40,000 clones, with 92% as singletons. The sample here was peripheral blood, taken from a patient treated with photon-based radiotherapy. Receptors were obtained from a man in his sixties with cholangiocarcinoma. The CDR3 runs from the conserved cysteine through the conserved F or W. Clone size is stated in some rows and not others, as once, few, many or a class when expanded.

J gene | clone size | V gene | CDR3 protein
TRBJ2-7 | NA | TRBV6-5 | CASSSRLEQYF
TRBJ2-1 | NA | TRBV29-1 | CTCDTSVHEQFF
TRBJ2-3 | NA | TRBV7-8 | CASSLLSQRDTDTQYF
TRBJ1-1 | NA | TRBV29-1 | CSAPGGARTEAFF
TRBJ2-1 | NA | TRBV4-3 | CASSPLPMSSYNEQFF
TRBJ2-3 | medium-sized | TRBV5-1 | CASSLGLVGGPDTQYF
TRBJ2-1 | once | TRBV2 | CASFGRGYSYNEQFF
TRBJ1-5 | NA | TRBV2 | CASSEGNTQPQHF
TRBJ2-5 | NA | TRBV7-7 | CASSRGLSETQYF
TRBJ1-5 | NA | TRBV27 | CASSLVGAIRNQPQHF
TRBJ2-7 | NA | TRBV6-5 | CASSKPTSPYEQYF
TRBJ2-2 | NA | TRBV27 | CASKFRTATNTGELFF
TRBJ2-2 | NA | TRBV7-2 | CASSSIGADTGELFF
TRBJ2-5 | NA | TRBV6-1 | CASSEGVTRKETQYF
TRBJ2-2 | NA | TRBV11-3 | CASSSFGELFF
TRBJ1-1 | NA | TRBV7-6 | CASSLGGPGDTEAFF
TRBJ2-1 | once | TRBV7-9 | CASSSGGPSNNEQFF
TRBJ1-2 | NA | TRBV6-6 | CASSARQGPYGYTF
TRBJ2-2 | NA | TRBV7-2 | CASSGRWGANTGELFF
TRBJ2-7 | NA | TRBV2 | CASSVSQGEAYEQYF
TRBJ1-5 | NA | TRBV19 | CASSIERQLNQPQHF
TRBJ1-2 | NA | TRBV19 | CASSITETGQGGYTF
TRBJ2-7 | NA | TRBV19 | CASSPGTGGFYEQYF
TRBJ1-1 | NA | TRBV9 | CASSVEGDSGTEAFF
TRBJ2-1 | NA | TRBV29-1 | CSVSETSGGAGNEQFF
TRBJ1-1 | NA | TRBV6-6 | CASSPGEGEAFF
TRBJ2-3 | NA | TRBV23-1 | CASSHASSDTQYF
TRBJ2-2 | NA | TRBV9 | CASSVAATGELFF
TRBJ1-5 | NA | TRBV19 | CASSLRTDRQPQHF
TRBJ2-1 | NA | TRBV28 | CASSLFEAFSYNEQFF
TRBJ2-7 | NA | TRBV5-1 | CASSLGPGGLSSYEQYF
TRBJ2-7 | NA | TRBV6-1 | CASSDPRGTGGNYEQYF
TRBJ2-1 | NA | TRBV7-3 | CASSFSRASDEQFF
TRBJ2-1 | NA | TRBV9 | CASSVDSGRSMGQFF
TRBJ1-5 | NA | TRBV27 | CASSPRGGQPQHF
TRBJ1-5 | NA | TRBV19 | CASSWGLNQPQHF
TRBJ1-1 | NA | TRBV18 | CASSPRTGMNTEAFF
TRBJ2-1 | NA | TRBV5-8 | CASSLIFPGLGGGEQFF